This record concerns one T cell receptor (beta chain) sequence. Its antigen is not identified. The Oncomine TCR Beta short-read assay sequenced DNA from cultured CD4+ T cells. Genomic DNA was isolated from CD4+ T cells that had been cultured. TCRdb reprocessed the PCR reads with MiXCR, giving one entry per CDR3 protein. The sample has 8,000 to 9,500 distinct CDR3 sequences; around 60% are singletons. Treatment denoted: roughly 10-day PBMC culture with coronavirus spike peptide pools or control peptides (ViraFEST assay). It was on days 3 and 7 that half the medium was replaced with fresh IL-2 medium. This record belongs to a study of vaccination and CD4 T cells after COVID-19. About the study: Overlapping SARS-CoV-2, HCoV-NL63, HCoV-OC43 and HCoV-229E spike peptides were used to stimulate cells.

The J segment lost 0 bases and the V segment lost 8 bases, leaving 10 bases of the junction unmatched. Germline CDR1 reads MNHNS; CDR2 reads SASEGT. CDR3 length equals 16 residues. The starting material was cultured CD4+ T cells from blood, obtained after SARS-CoV-2 vaccination. The sequence was collected from a human donor with COVID-19. V gene TRBV6-1 combines with J gene TRBJ1-5, with TRBD1 identical over 7 bases. The CDR3 sequence is CASGRAGGYSNQPQHF. DNA for the CDR3: TGTGCCAGCGGAAGGGCAGGGGGGTATAGCAATCAGCCCCAGCATTTT.